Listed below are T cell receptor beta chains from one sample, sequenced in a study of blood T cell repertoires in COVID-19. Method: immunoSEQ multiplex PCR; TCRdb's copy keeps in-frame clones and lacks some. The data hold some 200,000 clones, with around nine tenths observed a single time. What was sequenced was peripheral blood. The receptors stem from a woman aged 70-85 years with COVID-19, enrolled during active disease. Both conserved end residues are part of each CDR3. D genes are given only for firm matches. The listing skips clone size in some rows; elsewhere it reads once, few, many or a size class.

DNA: TGTGCCAGCAGTTTATGGGGGACAGGCTTAAACTATGGCTACACCTTC; CDR3: CASSLWGTGLNYGYTF; D: TRBD1; J: TRBJ1-2; size: .; V: TRBV28
DNA: TGTGCCAGCAGTTCCCAACCGTGGAGTAACACCATATATTTT; CDR3: CASSSQPWSNTIYF; D: .; J: TRBJ1-3; size: .; V: TRBV28
DNA: TGTGCCAGCAGCTTCGGGCAGGGTTGGTCCTACGAGCAGTACTTC; CDR3: CASSFGQGWSYEQYF; D: .; J: TRBJ2-7; size: once; V: TRBV11-3
DNA: TGTGCCAGCAGTTTAGGGTCCAGGGACAATCAGCCCCAGCATTTT; CDR3: CASSLGSRDNQPQHF; D: .; J: TRBJ1-5; size: .; V: TRBV28
DNA: TGTGCCAGCAGAGGGGGACAGGGTCTATCGATTTCACCCCTCCACTTT; CDR3: CASRGGQGLSISPLHF; D: TRBD1; J: TRBJ1-6; size: .; V: TRBV7-9
DNA: TGTGCCAGCACCTACGAAAACATTCAGTACTTC; CDR3: CASTYENIQYF; D: .; J: TRBJ2-4; size: .; V: TRBV6-5
DNA: TGTGCTGGCGGGTCTAGCGGACCAGATACGCAGTATTTT; CDR3: CAGGSSGPDTQYF; D: TRBD2; J: TRBJ2-3; size: .; V: TRBV10-3
DNA: TGTGCCAGCAGCTTGGGGACAGGGGCTAACACAGATACGCAGTATTTT; CDR3: CASSLGTGANTDTQYF; D: TRBD1; J: TRBJ2-3; size: .; V: TRBV11-1
DNA: TGTGCCAGCAGTGACAGGGGGACGGAACAGCCCCAGCATTTT; CDR3: CASSDRGTEQPQHF; D: TRBD1; J: TRBJ1-5; size: .; V: TRBV6-1
DNA: TGTGCCAGCAGTTACGTCGACAATGGTGAGCAGTTCTTC; CDR3: CASSYVDNGEQFF; D: .; J: TRBJ2-1; size: few; V: TRBV12-3/TRBV12-4
DNA: TGTGCCAGCAGCCCCGGACTAGCGGGCAACTCCTACGAGCAGTACTTC; CDR3: CASSPGLAGNSYEQYF; D: TRBD2; J: TRBJ2-7; size: .; V: TRBV6-2/TRBV6-3
DNA: TGCGCCAGCAGCCCCTCGGGGGAGTCGCACTATGGCTACACCTTC; CDR3: CASSPSGESHYGYTF; D: .; J: TRBJ1-2; size: few; V: TRBV5-1
DNA: TGTGCCAGCCAACGGCGGGAGGACGCAGATACGCAGTATTTT; CDR3: CASQRREDADTQYF; D: TRBD2; J: TRBJ2-3; size: .; V: TRBV27
DNA: TGTGCCAGCAGCTTACGAGGGGGGGGAGTAATGAACACTGAAGCTTTCTTT; CDR3: CASSLRGGGVMNTEAFF; D: .; J: TRBJ1-1; size: few; V: TRBV7-6
DNA: TGTGCCAGCAGCGTAGGCGGCAGTTACCACAATGAGCAGTTCTTC; CDR3: CASSVGGSYHNEQFF; D: .; J: TRBJ2-1; size: once; V: TRBV9
DNA: TGTGCCAGCAGAACAGGGGAGGACAACTATGGCTACACCTTC; CDR3: CASRTGEDNYGYTF; D: TRBD1; J: TRBJ1-2; size: .; V: TRBV6-5
DNA: TGCGCCAGCAGCCTAAAGAAAGGGACCGGGGGGCTGGGCGAAAAACTGTTTTTT; CDR3: CASSLKKGTGGLGEKLFF; D: .; J: TRBJ1-4; size: .; V: TRBV4-1
DNA: TGTGCCAGTAGACCCGGGACAGGGGTTGGCGGGGAGCTGTTTTTT; CDR3: CASRPGTGVGGELFF; D: TRBD1; J: TRBJ2-2; size: once; V: TRBV19
DNA: TGTGCCAGCAGTGAACTAGCGGGAGGGCCTGGTGAGCAGTTCTTC; CDR3: CASSELAGGPGEQFF; D: TRBD2; J: TRBJ2-1; size: .; V: TRBV2
DNA: TGTGCCAGCAGCATGAGCTCCTACAATGAGCAGTTCTTC; CDR3: CASSMSSYNEQFF; D: .; J: TRBJ2-1; size: .; V: TRBV3-1/TRBV3-2
DNA: TGTGCCACCAGTGCCACCGCGTATGGCTACACCTTC; CDR3: CATSATAYGYTF; D: .; J: TRBJ1-2; size: .; V: TRBV24-1
DNA: TGTGCCAGTACCTCTACTAGGGCCTATGGCTACACCTTC; CDR3: CASTSTRAYGYTF; D: .; J: TRBJ1-2; size: .; V: TRBV19
DNA: TGTGCCAGCAGTCCCCGGACTAGCGGGAGGTACGAGCAGTACTTC; CDR3: CASSPRTSGRYEQYF; D: TRBD2; J: TRBJ2-7; size: once; V: TRBV6-5
DNA: TGTGCCAGCAGCTTACCCGGACAGGCCCAGCATTTT; CDR3: CASSLPGQAQHF; D: TRBD1; J: TRBJ1-5; size: .; V: TRBV7-8
DNA: TGTGCCAGCAGGATACAGGAGAGTCGGCCCCAGCATTTT; CDR3: CASRIQESRPQHF; D: .; J: TRBJ1-5; size: once; V: TRBV6-5
DNA: TGTGCCAGCAGCTTCTCGACAACATACGAGCAGTACTTC; CDR3: CASSFSTTYEQYF; D: .; J: TRBJ2-7; size: .; V: TRBV5-4
DNA: TGTGCCAGCAGCCAGCGCCGGGACTCTTCCTACGAGCAGTACTTC; CDR3: CASSQRRDSSYEQYF; D: .; J: TRBJ2-7; size: .; V: TRBV14
DNA: TGTGCCAGCAGCGTATCGGGGATAACGGACACTGAAGCTTTCTTT; CDR3: CASSVSGITDTEAFF; D: .; J: TRBJ1-1; size: .; V: TRBV9
DNA: TGTGCCAGCAGCTACGGGTGGAGAAATAGCAATCAGCCCCAGCATTTT; CDR3: CASSYGWRNSNQPQHF; D: .; J: TRBJ1-5; size: .; V: TRBV5-6
DNA: TGTGCCAGCAGCAAAGTACAGGGGTCAACCGGCTTCGGCTACACCTTC; CDR3: CASSKVQGSTGFGYTF; D: .; J: TRBJ1-2; size: once; V: TRBV21-1
DNA: TGCAGCGTACTAACTGATTCCTACGAGCAGTACTTC; CDR3: CSVLTDSYEQYF; D: .; J: TRBJ2-7; size: .; V: TRBV29-1
DNA: TGTGCCAGCAGCAACCACAGGGGTGGCTACACCTTC; CDR3: CASSNHRGGYTF; D: TRBD1; J: TRBJ1-2; size: .; V: TRBV6-4
DNA: TGCGCCAGCAGCCAAGAGGGACAGGGGGCGTTGGGAAACACCATATATTTT; CDR3: CASSQEGQGALGNTIYF; D: TRBD1; J: TRBJ1-3; size: .; V: TRBV4-1
DNA: TGTGCTAGTGGTTTGGTACAAGCGGGAGTCCTCAATGAGCAGTTCTTC; CDR3: CASGLVQAGVLNEQFF; D: TRBD2; J: TRBJ2-1; size: once; V: TRBV12-5
DNA: TGTGCCATCAGTGAGTCAGTAGCGGGAGGGTTGGAGACCCAGTACTTC; CDR3: CAISESVAGGLETQYF; D: TRBD2; J: TRBJ2-5; size: .; V: TRBV10-3
DNA: TGTGCCTGGAGTTCCCGAATGGGGGGAAACACCGGGGAGCTGTTTTTT; CDR3: CAWSSRMGGNTGELFF; D: .; J: TRBJ2-2; size: .; V: TRBV30
DNA: TGTGCCAGCAGCTTAGGAGCGCGGGGCACAGATACGCAGTATTTT; CDR3: CASSLGARGTDTQYF; D: .; J: TRBJ2-3; size: .; V: TRBV7-3
DNA: TGTGCCAGCAGTACCGACCAGGGGAGTCGTGAAAAACTGTTTTTT; CDR3: CASSTDQGSREKLFF; D: .; J: TRBJ1-4; size: .; V: TRBV28
DNA: TGTGCCAGCAGTGAATCGTCGGGTAGCAATCAGCCCCAGCATTTT; CDR3: CASSESSGSNQPQHF; D: .; J: TRBJ1-5; size: .; V: TRBV25-1
DNA: TGTGCCATCATGCGGGGGGAGGGAATGAACGAGCAGTACTTC; CDR3: CAIMRGEGMNEQYF; D: TRBD2; J: TRBJ2-7; size: .; V: TRBV10-3
DNA: TGTGCCAGCAGTTACTCTCGACAGAACACTGAAGCTTTCTTT; CDR3: CASSYSRQNTEAFF; D: .; J: TRBJ1-1; size: .; V: TRBV6-7
DNA: TGTGCCAGCAGCTTCCTATCGGGGGGCGGGAGAAACACCATATATTTT; CDR3: CASSFLSGGGRNTIYF; D: .; J: TRBJ1-3; size: .; V: TRBV11-3
DNA: TGTGCCAGCAGGGCCCAGGGCCCCGGGGAGCTGTTTTTT; CDR3: CASRAQGPGELFF; D: .; J: TRBJ2-2; size: .; V: TRBV6-9
DNA: TGTGCCAGTAGTATAGGTGGGGACAGTACCTACGAGCAGTACTTC; CDR3: CASSIGGDSTYEQYF; D: TRBD1; J: TRBJ2-7; size: .; V: TRBV19
DNA: TGTGCCAGCAGCCTAGACAGTCTTAGAAACGAGCAGTACTTC; CDR3: CASSLDSLRNEQYF; D: .; J: TRBJ2-7; size: .; V: TRBV28
DNA: TGTGCCAGCAGCAACTACCGGGACAGGGGCCACGAGCAGTACTTC; CDR3: CASSNYRDRGHEQYF; D: TRBD1; J: TRBJ2-7; size: .; V: TRBV11-2